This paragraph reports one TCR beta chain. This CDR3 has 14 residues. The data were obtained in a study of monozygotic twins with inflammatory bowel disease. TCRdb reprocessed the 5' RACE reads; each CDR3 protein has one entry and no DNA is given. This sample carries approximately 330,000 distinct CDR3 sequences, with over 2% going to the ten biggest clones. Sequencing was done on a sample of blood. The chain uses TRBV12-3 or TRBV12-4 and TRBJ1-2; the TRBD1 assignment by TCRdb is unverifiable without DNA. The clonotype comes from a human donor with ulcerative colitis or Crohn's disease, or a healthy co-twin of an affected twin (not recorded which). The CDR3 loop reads CASEFTGGSYGYTF.